The sequence of this TCR beta chain was determined in a study of blood T cells in healthy people across ages. Study background: Per two T cells, about one barcoded beta molecule was captured through template switching.

A second PCR, run for about 6 to 11 cycles, used a sample-barcoded 5' primer plus a J-beta primer mix. TCRdb used MiXCR to reprocess the 5' RACE reads, holding one entry per CDR3 protein. The table has about 640,000 distinct CDR3 sequences, roughly 50% seen once. In regard to this clonotype: The antigen remains unidentified.

Each donor was a healthy Caucasian individual from Russia, aged about 6 to 100. The length of the CDR3 is 13 residues. V was cut by 0 bases and J by 7 bases, with 10 bases left in between. The germline CDR1 and CDR2 sequences are SGDLS and YYNGEE. Overall study results and limits: Donor CMV status was unknown, possibly confounding expanded clonotype changes. The study found TCR beta diversity correlated strongly with naive T cell percentage.

The J gene is TRBJ2-5, the V gene TRBV9; tentatively, D is TRBD1 or TRBD2 (5 bases each). This TCR was recovered from a man aged 55-75 years in good health. The sequenced sample was blood. The CDR3, as DNA: TGTGCCAGCAGCGTAGTGGGGACGGGGACCCAGTACTTC. Translation gives CASSVVGTGTQYF.